This T cell receptor (beta chain) was sequenced for a study of response to subunit inactivated influenza vaccine. Findings of the study overall: Authors suggested each seasonal influenza vaccination recruits few new T cells.

This CDR3 spans 15 amino acids. Between the trimmed V and J ends, which lost 3 bases and 3 bases, there was a span of 13 bases. Germline V CDR1 and CDR2: MNHEY, SMNVEV (reference sequence). TCRdb reprocessed the RT-PCR reads via MiXCR and lists one record per CDR3 protein. The sample has over 800,000 distinct CDR3 sequences; approximately 21% are singletons. This clonotype was found many times. Its antigen is unidentified. The sample was PBMCs from blood, taken around 5 days after vaccination. The receptor was derived from a man over 45 who received an inactivated influenza vaccine. The J gene is TRBJ2-3, the V gene TRBV27; D unresolved. The CDR3 region has the DNA TGTGCCAGCAGTTTGGTGGGTGGCGTGACAGATACGCAGTATTTT. This translates into CASSLVGGVTDTQYF.